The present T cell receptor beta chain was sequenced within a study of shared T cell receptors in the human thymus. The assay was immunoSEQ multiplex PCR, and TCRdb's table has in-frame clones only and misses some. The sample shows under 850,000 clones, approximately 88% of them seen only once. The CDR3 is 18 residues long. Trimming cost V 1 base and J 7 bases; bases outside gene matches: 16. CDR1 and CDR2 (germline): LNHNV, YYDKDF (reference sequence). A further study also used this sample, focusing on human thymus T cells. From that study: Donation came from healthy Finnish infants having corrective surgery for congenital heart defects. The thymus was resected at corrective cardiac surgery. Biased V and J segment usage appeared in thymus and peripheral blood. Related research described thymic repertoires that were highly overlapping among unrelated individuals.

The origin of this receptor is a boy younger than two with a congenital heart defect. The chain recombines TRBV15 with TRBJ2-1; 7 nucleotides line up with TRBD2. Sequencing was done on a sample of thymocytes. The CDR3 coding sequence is TGTGCCACCAGCAGAGCCCTTCTGGCGGGAGTCAGAATAAATGAGCAGTTCTTC. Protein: CATSRALLAGVRINEQFF.